This T cell receptor beta chain was sequenced in a study of breast tumors, draining lymph nodes, adjacent tissues. In its sample, this clonotype was seen many times. The antigen is not known. TCRdb recomputed calls from the multiplex PCR reads with MiXCR, one row per CDR3 protein. Here the sample spans about 230,000 distinct CDR3 sequences, approximately 31% being singletons. Breast cancer patients provided tissue from their axillary draining lymph nodes. Study outcomes and limitations: Most tumor T cells seemingly derive from lymph node, then expand in tumor. Luminal-like breast cancer showed significantly greater tumor-nontumor repertoire similarity than basal-like breast cancer did. Tumor TCR diversity was below lymph nodes but above nontumor tissue. Data only fit, rather than demonstrated, lymph node origin of most tumor T cells.

This CDR3 contains 13 residues. The germline V gene has CDR1 SNHLY and CDR2 FYNNEI. J gave up 7 bases and V 3 bases, and 2 bases lay outside the gene matches. This clonotype originated in a female donor with breast cancer. Some clones in this sample may be carry-over from other donors' samples. Sequenced input: axillary lymph node tissue. V is TRBV2 and J is TRBJ1-2; 10 nucleotides line up with TRBD1. The CDR3 spells CASSDGTGVGYTF. In nucleotides, the CDR3 is TGTGCCAGCAGTGACGGGACAGGGGTTGGCTACACCTTC. The full variable domain, in which reference TRBV2 and TRBJ1-2 provide the parts outside the CDR3, is EPEVTQTPSHQVTQMGQEVILRCVPISNHLYFYWYRQILGQKVEFLVSFYNNEISEKSEIFDDQFSVERPDGSNFTLKIRSTKLEDSAMYFCASSDGTGVGYTFGSGTRLTVV.